Following are 30 T cell receptor beta chains from one sample sequenced in a study of radiotherapy plus CTLA-4 blockade in lung cancer. Profiled with immunoSEQ multiplex PCR; TCRdb holds only in-frame clones, not every one. The sample has 65,000 to 85,000 clones, 70% to 85% seen once. This specimen consisted of peripheral blood, obtained from a patient treated with radiotherapy plus ipilimumab. These receptor sequences come from a human donor with non-small cell lung cancer whose response to radiotherapy plus ipilimumab could not be evaluated.

V usage is TRBV18 and J usage is TRBJ2-7; the D gene is possibly TRBD1 (6 bases). There are 15 residues in the CDR3. Germline lookup yields CDR1 KGHSH and CDR2 LQKENI. The V end was cut by 3 bases, the J end by 3 bases, with 15 bases between. Here the CDR3 DNA reads TGTGCCAGCTCACCCCGACAGGCTAGTAGCTACGAGCAGTACTTC. This translates into CASSPRQASSYEQYF.

The CDR3 protein is CAWTKDSADTQYF. CDR3 DNA sequence: TGTGCCTGGACGAAAGACAGCGCAGATACGCAGTATTTT. The chain joins TRBV30 to TRBJ2-3; perhaps TRBD1 as D (5 bases). Germline V gives CDR1 GTSNPN, CDR2 SVGIG (reference sequence). This CDR3 has 13 amino acids. Between the trimmed V and J ends, which lost 4 bases and 4 bases, there was a span of 12 bases.

This clone was counted only a few times. The V and J genes are TRBV2 and TRBJ1-2; no clear D gene. Germline V gene data show CDR1 as SNHLY and CDR2 as FYNNEI. This CDR3 comprises 15 residues. V was pared by 10 bases and J by 1 base, with 19 bases between. The CDR3 spells CATSLAGIGNYGYTF. CDR3 in DNA: TGTGCCACCAGCTTGGCGGGGATTGGTAACTATGGCTACACCTTC.

The chain uses TRBV6-5 and TRBJ1-3, with a possible D match to TRBD1 (6 bases). This CDR3 contains 15 residues. The germline gives CDR1 MNHEY, CDR2 SVGAGI. V dropped 4 bases and J dropped 4 bases, with 14 bases sitting between them. The CDR3 region is CASSSCGGWGNTIYF. As DNA, the CDR3 is TGTGCCAGCAGTTCCTGTGGGGGCTGGGGAAACACCATATATTTT.

This sequence joins TRBV7-9 and TRBJ2-1; D is possibly TRBD2 (6 bases). CDR3 size: 12 residues. V shed 7 bases and J shed 5 bases, with 9 bases lying between them. From germline, CDR1 is SEHNR and CDR2 FQNEAQ (reference sequence). CDR3: CASNRLDNEQFF. The CDR3 DNA sequence: TGTGCCAGCAACCGACTAGACAATGAGCAGTTCTTC.

V is TRBV6-1 and J is TRBJ1-4, with D possibly matching TRBD1 (6 bases). V was shortened by 5 bases and J by 8 bases, with 15 bases between the two germline ends. Germline assignment: CDR1 MNHNS and CDR2 SASEGT. This CDR3 comprises 14 residues. The CDR3 here is CASSRGSSGEKLFF. CDR3 sequence (DNA): TGTGCCAGCAGTAGGGGGAGTTCTGGAGAAAAACTGTTTTTT.

V gene TRBV19 combines with J gene TRBJ1-5, with 9 bases lining up with TRBD1. The CDR3 is 14 residues long. Germline CDR1 and CDR2: LNHDA and SQIVND (reference sequence). After removal of 5 bases from V and 6 bases from J, the junction contained 5 bases not matched to a gene. The CDR3 sequence: CASSLDRGGQPQHF. DNA for the CDR3: TGTGCCAGTAGTTTGGACAGGGGAGGTCAGCCCCAGCATTTT.

This chain connects TRBV6-6 to TRBJ2-2; possibly TRBD1 for D (6 bases). V was shortened by 3 bases and J by 5 bases, with 16 bases between the two germline ends. CDR1 and CDR2 from the germline V gene are MNHNY and SVGAGI (reference sequence). The CDR3 sequence is 16 residues long. The CDR3 region is CASSYHWGRETGELFF. Written as DNA, the CDR3 is TGTGCCAGCAGTTATCACTGGGGGCGCGAGACCGGGGAGCTGTTTTTT.

V and J are TRBV2 and TRBJ2-7; tentatively, D is TRBD2 (5 bases). Germline CDR1 is SNHLY and CDR2 is FYNNEI. The CDR3 is 14 amino acids. Trimming pared 6 bases from V and 1 base from J, leaving 13 bases between. The CDR3 sequence: CASSLLRDSYEQYF. The DNA for the CDR3 is TGTGCCAGCAGCCTTCTACGGGATTCCTACGAGCAGTACTTC.

The chain couples TRBV5-1 to TRBJ2-6; no clear D gene. V was shortened by 4 bases and J by 0 bases, with 8 bases between the two germline ends. This CDR3 is built from 15 residues. CDR1 is SGHRS, CDR2 YFSETQ, per germline. The CDR3 DNA is TGCGCCAGCAGCCCCAGCGTCTCTGGGGCCAACGTCCTGACTTTC. Translating it yields CASSPSVSGANVLTF.

This clone was detected once. The gene calls are TRBV7-9 and TRBJ2-3; D possibly corresponds to TRBD2 (5 bases). Per germline, CDR1 SEHNR and CDR2 FQNEAQ (reference sequence). V was cut by 5 bases and J by 0 bases, with 6 bases left in between. This CDR3 has 13 amino acids. The CDR3 DNA reads as TGTGCCAGCAGCCGGGGTAGCACAGATACGCAGTATTTT. Translating it yields CASSRGSTDTQYF.

The genes are TRBV9 and TRBJ2-5; TRBD2 aligns across 8 bases. This CDR3 comprises 16 residues. The V segment lost 1 base and the J segment 5 bases; nucleotides outside the gene matches: 10. Germline V gene lookup returns CDR1 SGDLS and CDR2 YYNGEE. The CDR3 DNA reads as TGTGCCAGCAGCGTATACGGGGGGGCGACGGGGGAGACCCAGTACTTC. It codes for CASSVYGGATGETQYF.

The table lists this clone with a few counts. The gene calls are TRBV6-1 and TRBJ2-7; 7 positions agree with TRBD1. This CDR3 is built from 19 residues. Losses at the gene ends were 2 bases for V and 2 bases for J; bases not matched to a gene: 18. Germline V gene data show CDR1 as MNHNS and CDR2 as SASEGT. The CDR3 here is CASSEFQGTNDRETYEQYF. The CDR3 DNA reads TGTGCCAGCAGTGAATTTCAAGGTACAAATGACAGGGAAACCTACGAGCAGTACTTC.

This clone was observed a handful of times. This chain uses TRBV19 with TRBJ1-6; D is unresolved. Deletions cut 6 bases from V and 3 bases from J, with 6 bases between. CDR1 LNHDA and CDR2 SQIVND come from the germline V gene (reference sequence). This CDR3 contains 13 residues. The CDR3 protein is CASSRDYNSPLHF. The CDR3 bases are TGTGCCAGTAGCCGGGACTATAATTCACCCCTCCACTTT. Looking up the rest from reference TRBV19 and TRBJ1-6 gives the full variable domain: DGGITQSPKYLFRKEGQNVTLSCEQNLNHDAMYWYRQDPGQGLRLIYYSQIVNDFQKGDIAEGYSVSREKKESFPLTVTSAQKNPTAFYLCASSRDYNSPLHFGNGTRLTVT.

V is TRBV5-1 and J is TRBJ2-7; perhaps TRBD1 as D (6 bases). From germline, CDR1 is SGHRS and CDR2 YFSETQ. V dropped 7 bases and J dropped 7 bases, with 24 bases sitting between them. The CDR3 runs to 15 residues. The CDR3 nucleotides read TGCGCCAGCTCACTGATGGGGGCCCGGGTTGGGGAGCAGTACTTC. This codes for CASSLMGARVGEQYF.

The table lists this clone with a few counts. The chain couples TRBV5-6 to TRBJ1-3, with D possibly being TRBD1 (6 bases). The germline CDR1 and CDR2 sequences are SGHDT and YYEEEE. The V end was cut by 4 bases, the J end by 2 bases, with 10 bases between. There are 14 residues in the CDR3. Here the CDR3 reads CASSPGQPGNTIYF. The CDR3 region has the DNA TGTGCCAGCAGCCCTGGACAGCCTGGAAACACCATATATTTT.

The chain uses TRBV15 and TRBJ2-7; no clear D gene. The CDR3 consists of 15 residues. CDR1 LNHNV and CDR2 YYDKDF come from the germline V gene (reference sequence). V dropped 1 base and J dropped 0 bases, with 10 bases sitting between them. For the CDR3, the DNA is TGTGCCACCAGCAGAGGGGCAGGCAGCTCCTACGAGCAGTACTTC. Its protein is CATSRGAGSSYEQYF.

This sequence joins TRBV6-6 and TRBJ2-3, with 7 bases identical to TRBD2. Germline V gene data show CDR1 as MNHNY and CDR2 as SVGAGI (reference sequence). J gave up 2 bases and V 6 bases, and 8 bases lay outside the gene matches. The CDR3 length is 15 residues. CDR3 in DNA: TGTGCCAGCAGACGTGGGGCGGGAGCCACAGATACGCAGTATTTT. Its protein is CASRRGAGATDTQYF.

The V and J genes are TRBV18 and TRBJ2-5; the match to TRBD1 covers 12 bases. Germline V gene data show CDR1 as KGHSH and CDR2 as LQKENI. This CDR3 is built from 15 residues. V trimming: 2 bases; J trimming: 5 bases; junction bases outside the gene matches: 3. The CDR3 spells CASSPGTGGMETQYF. The CDR3 coding sequence is TGTGCCAGCTCACCAGGGACAGGGGGCATGGAGACCCAGTACTTC.

This clone was seen once. The chain is built from TRBV4-3 and TRBJ2-3; 7 positions match TRBD1. Germline CDR1 is LGHNA and CDR2 is YSLEER. The CDR3 covers 18 residues. V dropped 0 bases and J dropped 5; count of bases not matched to a gene: 14. CDR3: CASSQELQVGGARDTQYF. In DNA form, the CDR3 reads TGCGCCAGCAGCCAAGAACTCCAGGTAGGGGGCGCGAGAGATACGCAGTATTTT.

The V and J genes are TRBV20-1 and TRBJ2-1, with TRBD2 matching over 13 bases. Germline CDR1 and CDR2: DFQATT and SNEGSKA (reference sequence). Germline trimming cut 6 bases from V and 15 bases from J; bases unmatched to any gene: 5. CDR3 length: 11 amino acids. CDR3 in amino acids: CSARGLAGRFF. The DNA for the CDR3 is TGCAGTGCGAGGGGACTAGCGGGAAGGTTCTTC.

V gene TRBV5-1 combines with J gene TRBJ2-7; the match to TRBD2 covers 14 bases. The germline CDR1 and CDR2 sequences are SGHRS and YFSETQ. CDR3 length: 15 amino acids. J was trimmed by 3 bases and V by 3 bases; bases with no gene match: 2. The CDR3 loop is CASSSGLAGVYEQYF. CDR3 sequence (DNA): TGCGCCAGCAGCTCGGGACTAGCGGGAGTCTACGAGCAGTACTTC.

At least ten counts were recorded for this clone. The chain joins TRBV7-9 to TRBJ1-4; D gene uncertain. The CDR3 has 14 residues. Trimming removed 0 bases from V and 8 bases from J, with 10 bases in between. CDR1 SEHNR and CDR2 FQNEAQ come from the germline V gene (reference sequence). The CDR3: CASSLAGLGEKLFF. The CDR3 bases are TGTGCCAGCAGCTTAGCAGGACTGGGAGAAAAACTGTTTTTT.

The V gene is TRBV5-6, the J gene TRBJ1-6; 9 nucleotides agree with TRBD1. The junction had 10 bases not matched to a gene; V was cut back by 4 bases and J by 11 bases. Germline V gene sequence: CDR1 SGHDT, CDR2 YYEEEE. The CDR3 loop spans 15 amino acids. CDR3 in DNA: TGTGCCAGCAGCCCCTTTCGGACAGGGGAGGCACCCCTCCACTTT. This gives the protein CASSPFRTGEAPLHF.

The V call is TRBV7-2, the J call TRBJ1-4; 8 nucleotides match TRBD1. CDR3 length: 15 residues. V lost 3 bases, J lost 7 bases, and 7 bases stayed unmatched. Germline assignment: CDR1 SGHTA and CDR2 FQGNSA. CDR3 bases: TGTGCCAGCAGCTTTAGGACAGGGATCGGTGAAAAACTGTTTTTT. Translation gives CASSFRTGIGEKLFF.

The V call is TRBV5-5, the J call TRBJ1-2; TRBD1 matches at 12 bases. Germline V CDR1 and CDR2: SGHKS, YYEKEE (reference sequence). J was trimmed by 7 bases and V by 4 bases; bases with no gene match: 5. The CDR3 is 14 residues long. The CDR3 bases are TGTGCCAGCAGCCAGGGACAGGGGGCGGGTGGCTACACCTTC. It is translated as CASSQGQGAGGYTF.

There are a few counts of this clone. The rearrangement uses TRBV4-2 and TRBJ2-2; D is possibly TRBD2 (5 bases). Trimming removed 1 base at V and 4 bases at J, with 16 bases between. The CDR3 extends over 17 amino acids. Germline CDR1 is LGHNA and CDR2 is YNFKEQ. This CDR3 reads CASSQAQQLDFTGELFF. As DNA, the CDR3 is TGTGCCAGCAGCCAAGCCCAACAACTAGATTTCACCGGGGAGCTGTTTTTT.

The chain couples TRBV27 to TRBJ2-7, with a weak D call TRBD1 (5 bases). In germline, CDR1 is MNHEY, CDR2 SMNVEV (reference sequence). The CDR3 spans 15 residues. Trimming took off 2 bases at V and 0 bases at J, with 11 bases between the two ends. The CDR3 protein is CASSLGPTASYEQYF. The CDR3 coding sequence is TGTGCCAGCAGTTTAGGGCCGACAGCCTCCTACGAGCAGTACTTC.

This clone has only a few counts. The gene calls are TRBV11-2 and TRBJ2-3, with 8 nucleotides matching TRBD1. Trimming at V came to 2 bases and at J to 2 bases, leaving 15 bases not matched to a gene. Per the germline V gene, CDR1 is SGHAT and CDR2 is FQNNGV. The CDR3 covers 19 residues. The CDR3 here is CASSLKRTGMAHITDTQYF. The CDR3 DNA reads as TGTGCCAGCAGCTTAAAAAGGACAGGGATGGCACACATCACAGATACGCAGTATTTT.

The V call is TRBV10-3, the J call TRBJ2-7; TRBD2 matches 7 bases. J gave up 5 bases and V 2 bases, and 9 bases lay outside the gene matches. The CDR3 is 15 residues long. Germline CDR1 is ENHRY and CDR2 is SYGVKD. CDR3 residues: CAISETAAGVHEQYF. For the CDR3, the DNA is TGTGCCATCAGTGAGACCGCGGCGGGAGTCCACGAGCAGTACTTC.